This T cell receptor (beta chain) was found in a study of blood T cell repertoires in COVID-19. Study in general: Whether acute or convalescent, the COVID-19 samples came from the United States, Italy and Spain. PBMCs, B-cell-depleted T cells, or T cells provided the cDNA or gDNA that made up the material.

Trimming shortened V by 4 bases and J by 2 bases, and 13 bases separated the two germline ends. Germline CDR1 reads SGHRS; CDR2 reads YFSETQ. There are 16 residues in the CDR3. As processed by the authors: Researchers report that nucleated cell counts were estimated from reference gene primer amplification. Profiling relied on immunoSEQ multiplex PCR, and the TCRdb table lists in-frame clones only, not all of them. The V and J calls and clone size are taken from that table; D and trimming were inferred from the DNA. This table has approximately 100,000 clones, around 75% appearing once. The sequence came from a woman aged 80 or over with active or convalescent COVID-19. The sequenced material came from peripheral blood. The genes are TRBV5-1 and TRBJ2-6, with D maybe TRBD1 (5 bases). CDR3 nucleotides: TGCGCCAGCAGCGACCAGGGTTTTACTGGGGCCAACGTCCTGACTTTC. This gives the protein CASSDQGFTGANVLTF. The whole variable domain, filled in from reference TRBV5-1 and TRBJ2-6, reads KAGVTQTPRYLIKTRGQQVTLSCSPISGHRSVSWYQQTPGQGLQFLFEYFSETQRNKGNFPGRFSGRQFSNSRSEMNVSTLELGDSALYLCASSDQGFTGANVLTFGAGSRLTVL.